Listed below are T cell receptor beta chains from one sample, sequenced in a study of cytomegalovirus exposure and HLA in healthy donors. Produced via immunoSEQ multiplex PCR; TCRdb's table is partial and in-frame only. The data contain 120,000 to 150,000 clones, roughly 76% of them seen just once; the ten biggest clones take up roughly an eighth. Input material: PBMCs. These receptors were collected from a human donor in good health. Each CDR3 is given with its conserved first and last residue. Fields, in order: V gene, J gene, D gene, clone size, CDR3 DNA, CDR3 protein. D genes are given only for firm matches. Size is stated for part of the rows, as once, few or many counts, or as a class when the clone is expanded.

TRBV27,TRBJ1-5,TRBD1,NA,TGTGCCAGCAGAAGAGGGACAGATAGCAATCAGCCCCAGCATTTT,CASRRGTDSNQPQHF
TRBV6-1,TRBJ1-5,TRBD1,NA,TGTGCCAGCAGGGGGACAGGGCATAGCAATCAGCCCCAGCATTTT,CASRGTGHSNQPQHF
TRBV6-5,TRBJ1-1,NA,few,TGTGCCAGCAGTTACTCTCCTAATATGGAGACTTTCTTT,CASSYSPNMETFF
TRBV9,TRBJ2-5,TRBD2,NA,TGTGCCAGCGGGCCGACTAGCGGAGTATTCCAAGAGACCCAGTACTTC,CASGPTSGVFQETQYF
TRBV7-2,TRBJ2-3,TRBD2,NA,TGTGCCAGCAGCGCAGACGTAGCGGGAACTAGCACAGATACGCAGTATTTT,CASSADVAGTSTDTQYF
TRBV6-6,TRBJ1-1,NA,few,TGTGCCAGCACCCCCGGTCTATCTAACACTGAAGCTTTCTTT,CASTPGLSNTEAFF
TRBV20-1,TRBJ2-7,NA,few,TGCAGTGCTAGGCAGGACTACGAGCAGTACTTC,CSARQDYEQYF
TRBV6-5,TRBJ2-2,TRBD1,few,TGTGCCAGCAGGGGACAGGGTTTTCGTCCCGGGGAGCTGTTTTTT,CASRGQGFRPGELFF
TRBV7-8,TRBJ1-5,TRBD1,NA,TGTGCCAGCAGCTTATTTACAGGGGAGGTCTCTCAGCCCCAGCATTTT,CASSLFTGEVSQPQHF
TRBV6-4,TRBJ2-2,NA,few,TGTGCCAGCAGAGTAGCGCCGGACACCGGGGAGCTGTTTTTT,CASRVAPDTGELFF
TRBV27,TRBJ2-7,NA,NA,TGTGCCAGCAGTTTCCAACAGGGCTACGAGCAGTACTTC,CASSFQQGYEQYF
TRBV11-3,TRBJ2-5,NA,NA,TGTGCCAGCAGCTTGGTGGGCGAGACCCAGTACTTC,CASSLVGETQYF
TRBV7-7,TRBJ2-3,TRBD2,NA,TGTGCTAGCAGCCCGGGACTAGGGGAAGATACGCAGTATTTT,CASSPGLGEDTQYF
TRBV2,TRBJ2-1,NA,NA,TGTGCCAGCAGTGAAGGGCCTTACAATGAGCAGTTCTTC,CASSEGPYNEQFF
TRBV30,TRBJ1-1,NA,NA,TGTGCCTGGAGGTCCTCGGGGGGCACTGAAGCTTTCTTT,CAWRSSGGTEAFF
TRBV2,TRBJ2-5,NA,few,TGTGCCAGCACAGGGGCGGGTCAAGAGACCCAGTACTTC,CASTGAGQETQYF
TRBV9,TRBJ1-6,NA,NA,TGTGCCAGCAGCGTAGGGTCAGGTAATTCACCCCTCCACTTT,CASSVGSGNSPLHF
TRBV19,TRBJ2-1,NA,NA,TGTGCCAGTAGTATAGGCAGGGGTGATGAGCAGTTCTTC,CASSIGRGDEQFF
TRBV7-3,TRBJ2-2,NA,NA,TGTGCCAGCAGCCGAGGGAGCTTGAACACCGGGGAGCTGTTTTTT,CASSRGSLNTGELFF
TRBV5-6,TRBJ1-5,TRBD1,few,TGTGCCAGCAGCGAGACAGGGACCAATCAGCCCCAGCATTTT,CASSETGTNQPQHF
TRBV2,TRBJ1-5,NA,NA,TGTGCCAGCAGCCAAACAGGGAGCAATCAGCCCCAGCATTTT,CASSQTGSNQPQHF
TRBV29-1,TRBJ2-2,TRBD1,NA,TGCAGCGTTGGGTACAGGGGGACGACCGGGGAGCTGTTTTTT,CSVGYRGTTGELFF
TRBV4-1,TRBJ2-1,TRBD2,few,TGCGCCAGCAGCCAAAGAGAAAGGACTAGGAACAATGAGCAGCTCTTC,CASSQRERTRNNEQLF
TRBV19,TRBJ2-5,TRBD1,NA,TGTGCCAGTAGGCGGACAGGGTCCGGGGAGACCCAGTACTTC,CASRRTGSGETQYF
TRBV14,TRBJ2-2,TRBD1,NA,TGTGCCAGCAGCTTTTTGGAACAGGGGGCCTACACCGGGGAGCTGTTTTTT,CASSFLEQGAYTGELFF
TRBV5-1,TRBJ2-7,TRBD2,NA,TGCGCCAGCAGCTTGCTAGCGGGAGTAAGAAACGAGCAGTACTTC,CASSLLAGVRNEQYF
TRBV7-2,TRBJ1-1,TRBD1,NA,TGTGCCAGCAGCCCCTACGTAGGACAGGGGGGCGCTGAAGCTTTCTTT,CASSPYVGQGGAEAFF
TRBV23-1,TRBJ1-6,NA,NA,TGCGCCAGCAGTCTTGGAGCGGGGGGTAATTCACCCCTCCACTTT,CASSLGAGGNSPLHF
TRBV4-1,TRBJ2-4,NA,NA,TGCGCCAGCAGCCAAGATGAGGTAGCCAAAAACATTCAGTACTTC,CASSQDEVAKNIQYF
TRBV2,TRBJ1-3,NA,NA,TGTGCCAGCAGTGTGGACAGTCCTGGAAACACCATATATTTT,CASSVDSPGNTIYF
TRBV7-9,TRBJ2-2,TRBD1,NA,TGTGCCAGCAGCTTCCCGGACAGGGTAAACACCGGGGAGCTGTTTTTT,CASSFPDRVNTGELFF
TRBV6-5,TRBJ2-1,NA,NA,TGTGCCAGCAAGAGACGGGATGAGCAGTTCTTC,CASKRRDEQFF
TRBV5-4,TRBJ2-5,NA,NA,TGTGCCAGCAGCTTGGGGTCGGGGGATGGGGAAGAGACCCAGTACTTC,CASSLGSGDGEETQYF
TRBV5-4,TRBJ1-6,NA,few,TGTGCCAGCAGCTTGGAGGGACGGGGGAGCGCCCTCCACTTT,CASSLEGRGSALHF
TRBV2,TRBJ1-4,NA,NA,TGTGCCAGCTGCACGGGTAATGCGGAACTGTTTTTT,CASCTGNAELFF
TRBV11-2,TRBJ2-2,TRBD2,NA,TGTGCCAGCACCCCCGTCCGGGTAGCGGGGGTGAACACCGGGGAGCTGTTTTTT,CASTPVRVAGVNTGELFF
TRBV4-1,TRBJ2-7,TRBD1,NA,TGCGCCAGCAGCCAAGATCCCGGGACAGGCAGGTTCGAGCAGTACTTC,CASSQDPGTGRFEQYF
TRBV6-5,TRBJ1-5,NA,NA,TGTGCCAGCAGTTACGGTGCGGGGGCCAATCAGCCCCAGCATTTT,CASSYGAGANQPQHF
TRBV7-6,TRBJ2-5,TRBD2,NA,TGTGCCAGCAGCTTAGTCGTCGGGAGGACAGAGACCCAGTACTTC,CASSLVVGRTETQYF
TRBV10-2,TRBJ1-5,NA,NA,TGCGCCAGCAGTGCCTCCAGAGGGCCCCAGCATTTT,CASSASRGPQHF
TRBV6-5,TRBJ2-2,NA,once,TGTGCCAGCAGTTACTCTAGAGTAACCGGGGAGCTGTTTTTT,CASSYSRVTGELFF
TRBV25-1,TRBJ1-4,TRBD1,NA,TGTGCCAGCAGTGACCGGGACAGGGAGTTGGGGTATGAAAAACTGTTTTTT,CASSDRDRELGYEKLFF
TRBV7-9,TRBJ1-2,NA,few,TGTGCCAGCAGCTTAGCGCAGAGGTACAGGGAGTATGGCTACACCTTC,CASSLAQRYREYGYTF
TRBV5-4,TRBJ2-3,TRBD2,NA,TGTGCCAGCAGCTTTGGACTAGCGGGGGCAGATACGCAGTATTTT,CASSFGLAGADTQYF
TRBV7-2,TRBJ2-7,NA,NA,TGTGCCAGCAGCTTTGGGGGGACCTACGAGCAGTACTTC,CASSFGGTYEQYF
TRBV6-5,TRBJ1-2,NA,NA,TGTGCCAGCAGTTACTCTTCGCGGAACTATGGCTACACCTTC,CASSYSSRNYGYTF
TRBV5-1,TRBJ2-5,TRBD2,NA,TGCGCCAGCAGCCCGGAGCGGGAGTGGGAGACCCAGTACTTC,CASSPEREWETQYF
TRBV10-1,TRBJ1-1,TRBD1,once,TGCGCCAGCAGGGCGACAGGGGGAAAAGAAGCTTTCTTT,CASRATGGKEAFF
TRBV6-1,TRBJ2-3,TRBD2,few,TGTGCCAGCAGTTGGACTAGCGGGGGGGCAGATACGCAGTATTTT,CASSWTSGGADTQYF
TRBV27,TRBJ2-1,TRBD1,NA,TGTGCCAGCAGCTCTTTTGACAGGGGGCAGTTCTTC,CASSSFDRGQFF
TRBV5-6,TRBJ1-2,NA,NA,TGTGCCAGCAGCTTATGGCGGGTCGCCTATGGCTACACCTTC,CASSLWRVAYGYTF
TRBV30,TRBJ2-5,NA,once,TGTGCCGGAAGGACAGACCTTTTGGAGACCCAGTACTTC,CAGRTDLLETQYF
TRBV9,TRBJ1-2,TRBD1,NA,TGTGCCAGCAGCGTCGAAGGACAGGGGAGGAACTATGGCTACACCTTC,CASSVEGQGRNYGYTF
TRBV4-1,TRBJ2-3,TRBD2,NA,TGCGCCAGCAGCCCGACTAGCGGCCCTGCTCGGGGGGTCCCCACAGATACGCAGTATTTT,CASSPTSGPARGVPTDTQYF
TRBV7-2,TRBJ2-1,NA,NA,TGTGCCAGCAGTGGACAGAGTAACAATGAGCAGTTCTTC,CASSGQSNNEQFF